This T cell receptor (beta chain) was captured in a study of control samples from healthy donors and cancer patients. V was cut by 3 bases and J by 7 bases, with 16 bases left in between. The germline gives CDR1 MNHEY, CDR2 SMNVEV (reference sequence). CDR3 length: 15 residues. Assay used: immunoSEQ multiplex PCR; TCRdb lists only in-frame clones, some missing. The table shows more than 90,000 clones, with about 89% occurring only once. The gene calls are TRBV27 and TRBJ2-1; D gene unclear. Sequencing was performed on blood. The source of this sequence is a man aged 30 to 45 in good health. The CDR3 region has the DNA TGTGCCAGCAGTTTCCGGGTGGTGCGGTGGAATGAGCAGTTCTTC. Encoded protein: CASSFRVVRWNEQFF.